This T cell receptor beta chain was observed in a study of blood T cell repertoires in COVID-19. Study-wide context: Material from acute and convalescent COVID-19 was sourced from the United States, Italy and Spain.

Clones were read by immunoSEQ multiplex PCR, and TCRdb kept only the in-frame ones, dropping some. The sample has fewer than 250,000 clones, 80% to 90% seen once. The CDR3 length is 17 residues. CDR1 and CDR2 from the germline V gene are MNHEY and SVGEGT. Trimming cost V 0 bases and J 0 bases, with 13 bases left between them. Sequenced material: peripheral blood. This chain joins TRBV6-2 or TRBV6-3 and TRBJ2-3; D unclear. This sequence originates from a man aged 35 to 55 with acute or convalescent COVID-19. CDR3 sequence: CASSYSSRKSSTDTQYF. The CDR3 coding sequence is TGTGCCAGCAGTTACTCCTCGCGGAAATCTAGCACAGATACGCAGTATTTT.